This T cell receptor (beta chain) was documented in a study of blood T cell repertoires in COVID-19. At the level of the study: Samples came from the United States, Italy and Spain, spanning acute and convalescent COVID-19. Sources were T cells, B-cell-depleted T cells, or PBMCs; the material itself was cDNA or gDNA.

The method was immunoSEQ multiplex PCR; TCRdb's version includes in-frame clones alone and lacks a portion of them. The sample carries 120,000 or so clones, just under 80% recorded once. The CDR3 is 11 residues long. The V gene lost 6 bases and the J gene lost 8 bases, with 11 bases spanning the gap. Germline V lookup: CDR1 DFQATT, CDR2 SNEGSKA (reference sequence). This TCR was sampled from a man aged 55 to 70 with active or convalescent COVID-19. This chain connects TRBV20-1 to TRBJ2-1; D call uncertain. The sample consisted of peripheral blood. This CDR3 is CSATPRDEQFF. CDR3 DNA: TGCAGTGCGACCCCCCGGGATGAGCAGTTCTTC.